This TCR beta chain stems from a study of T cells in Graves' hyperthyroidism and ophthalmopathy. This clonotype was observed many times. This CDR3 spans 13 amino acids. V was pared by 10 bases and J by 5 bases, with 8 bases of the junction left unmatched. Germline CDR1 and CDR2: LNHDA and SQIVND (reference sequence). Exclusions: uncontrolled infection, other autoimmune disease, pregnancy, lactation. Based on clinical symptoms, serum thyroxine and TRAb, thyroid ultrasound and orbital computed tomography, diagnoses were reached. Regions amplified from RNA transcripts were the TCR beta CDR3 regions. The study used the HTBI primer set for a first-round RT-PCR of the TCR CDR3. TCRdb redid the calling of the multiplex PCR reads with MiXCR, one entry per CDR3 protein. Among about 610,000 distinct CDR3 sequences listed, around 15% were seen once.

The gene calls are TRBV19 and TRBJ2-5; the match to TRBD2 covers 9 bases. The sequence was collected from a woman between 40 and 50 years old with Graves' ophthalmopathy. The sequenced sample consisted of blood. CDR3 protein: CATRLAARETQYF. The CDR3 DNA reads as TGTGCCACCCGACTAGCGGCTCGGGAGACCCAGTACTTC.